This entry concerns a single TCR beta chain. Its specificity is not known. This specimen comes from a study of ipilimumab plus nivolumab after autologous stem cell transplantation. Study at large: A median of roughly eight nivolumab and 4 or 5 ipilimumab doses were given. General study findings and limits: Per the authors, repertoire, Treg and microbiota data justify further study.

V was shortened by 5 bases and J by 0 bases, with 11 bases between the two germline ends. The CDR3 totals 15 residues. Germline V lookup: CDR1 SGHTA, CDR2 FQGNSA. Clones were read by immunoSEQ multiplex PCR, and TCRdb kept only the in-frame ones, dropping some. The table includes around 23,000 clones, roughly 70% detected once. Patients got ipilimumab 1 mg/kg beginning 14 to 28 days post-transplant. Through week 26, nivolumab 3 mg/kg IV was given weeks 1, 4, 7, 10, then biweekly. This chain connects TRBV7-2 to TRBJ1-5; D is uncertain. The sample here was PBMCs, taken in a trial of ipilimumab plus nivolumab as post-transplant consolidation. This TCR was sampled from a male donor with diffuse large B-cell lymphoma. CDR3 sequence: CASSVTAYSNQPQHF. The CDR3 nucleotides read TGTGCCAGCAGCGTTACAGCTTATAGCAATCAGCCCCAGCATTTT. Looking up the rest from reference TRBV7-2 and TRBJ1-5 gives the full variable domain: GAGVSQSPSNKVTEKGKDVELRCDPISGHTALYWYRQSLGQGLEFLIYFQGNSAPDKSGLPSDRFSAERTGGSVSTLTIQRTQQEDSAVYLCASSVTAYSNQPQHFGDGTRLSIL.